Detailed here is one T cell receptor beta chain. Its antigen is as yet unknown. This may be a read error, as it is one base from a much larger clone. This record comes from a study of blood T cells in healthy people across ages. Study-wide results and limits: Estimates of diversity drawn from one million T cells were considered underestimates. Diversity was higher, and naive CD4+ cells more numerous, in long-lived donors than in aged donors.

Combining a sample-barcoded 5' primer with a J-beta primer mix, a second PCR ran for about 6 to 12 cycles. TCRdb re-called the 5' RACE reads with MiXCR, one entry per CDR3 protein. The sample has more than 650,000 distinct CDR3 sequences, about 20% seen once. This CDR3 is built from 12 residues. The germline V gene encodes CDR1 SNHLY and CDR2 FYNNEI. The receptor comes from a man between 65 and 85 years old in good health. The source material was blood. The V call is TRBV2, the J call TRBJ1-2; D is uncertain. The CDR3 DNA follows: TGTGCCAGCAGTGAACAGCAGTATGGCCACACCTTC. It specifies CASSEQQYGHTF.